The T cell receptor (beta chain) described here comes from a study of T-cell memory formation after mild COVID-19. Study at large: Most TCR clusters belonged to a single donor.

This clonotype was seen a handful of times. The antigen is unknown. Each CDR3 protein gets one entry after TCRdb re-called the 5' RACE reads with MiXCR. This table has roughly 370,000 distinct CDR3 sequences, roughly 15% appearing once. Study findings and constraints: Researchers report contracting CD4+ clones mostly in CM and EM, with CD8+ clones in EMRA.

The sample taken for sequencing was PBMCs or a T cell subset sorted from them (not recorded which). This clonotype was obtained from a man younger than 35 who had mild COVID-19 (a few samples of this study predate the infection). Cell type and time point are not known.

The CDR3 bases are TGCGCCAGCAGGATAGCGGGGGGACTTAACAATGAGCAGTTCTTC. Translation: CASRIAGGLNNEQFF. The V gene is TRBV5-1, the J gene TRBJ2-1; 10 nucleotides match TRBD2. CDR1 and CDR2 from the germline V gene are SGHRS and YFSETQ. The CDR3 sequence is 15 residues long. Unmatched junction bases numbered 7, after V lost 5 bases and J lost 5 bases.